One sample yielded the 13 T cell receptor beta chains listed below, sequenced in a study of T cell changes during pregnancy in multiple sclerosis. Sequenced by immunoSEQ multiplex PCR; TCRdb stores in-frame clones only, minus some. The top ten hold more than 0.8% of the sample, which has tens of thousands of clones, around 94% seen once. The sequences come from peripheral blood, collected in the third trimester of pregnancy. The receptors come from a female donor with multiple sclerosis, enrolled in a pregnancy study.

This clone occurred once. The rearrangement joins TRBV18 to TRBJ1-1, with D unresolved. V was shortened by 3 bases and J by 3 bases, with 8 bases between the two germline ends. The germline V gene encodes CDR1 KGHSH and CDR2 LQKENI. CDR3 length: 13 residues. The CDR3 reads CASSPRLDTEAFF. In nucleotides, the CDR3 is TGTGCCAGCTCACCGAGATTAGACACTGAAGCTTTCTTT.

V gene TRBV5-1 combines with J gene TRBJ1-1, with 7 bases lining up with TRBD1. The CDR3 runs 14 residues. The junction had 7 bases not matched to a gene; V was cut back by 7 bases and J by 1 base. Germline lookup yields CDR1 SGHRS and CDR2 YFSETQ. CDR3 DNA: TGCGCCAGCCAAATTACAGGGGCGAACACTGAAGCTTTCTTT. Protein: CASQITGANTEAFF.

The chain combines TRBV5-1 with TRBJ2-7; no firm D call. In germline, CDR1 is SGHRS, CDR2 YFSETQ. V was pared by 1 base and J by 2 bases, with 10 bases between. This CDR3 spans 14 amino acids. DNA of the CDR3: TGCGCCAGCAGCTTGAACAGTGCCACCTACGAGCAGTACTTC. The encoded protein is CASSLNSATYEQYF.

The rearrangement uses TRBV29-1 and TRBJ2-7; tentative D call: TRBD1 (6 bases). The V gene lost 4 bases and the J gene lost 2 bases, with 6 bases spanning the gap. The CDR3 runs to 11 residues. From germline, CDR1 is SQVTM and CDR2 ANQGSEA. CDR3 sequence: CSVAGAYEQYF. CDR3 DNA: TGCAGCGTTGCAGGGGCCTACGAGCAGTACTTC.

The CDR3 coding sequence is TGTGCCAGTTCTGGCTTCGAGCAGTACTTC. Translated, it gives CASSGFEQYF. The chain links TRBV7-8 to TRBJ2-7; D ambiguous. The germline gives CDR1 SGHVS, CDR2 FQNEAQ. Trimming shortened V by 9 bases and J by 6 bases, and 9 bases separated the two germline ends. The CDR3 totals 10 residues.

This clone was found once. This chain connects TRBV14 to TRBJ1-1; no clear D. There are 15 residues in the CDR3. Germline V CDR1 and CDR2: SGHDN, FVKESK. V was trimmed by 0 bases and J by 6 bases, leaving 14 bases between them. The CDR3 DNA is TGTGCCAGCAGCCAAGACCCCGCAGGTCGCGCTGAAGCTTTCTTT. Residues: CASSQDPAGRAEAFF.

The CDR3 DNA reads TGTGCCAGCATCCGGCCCAACCCCAGGGGAAGGGCTGAAGCTTTCTTT. This translates into CASIRPNPRGRAEAFF. V is TRBV28 and J is TRBJ1-1, with TRBD1 as a possible D gene (6 bases). V lost 7 bases, J lost 6 bases, and 24 bases lay in between. The CDR3 totals 16 residues. Germline V gene data show CDR1 as MDHEN and CDR2 as SYDVKM. Complete variable domain (other parts from reference TRBV28 and TRBJ1-1): DVKVTQSSRYLVKRTGEKVFLECVQDMDHENMFWYRQDPGLGLRLIYFSYDVKMKEKGDIPEGYSVSREKKERFSLILESASTNQTSMYLCASIRPNPRGRAEAFFGQGTRLTVV.

The gene calls are TRBV4-1 and TRBJ2-2, with a weak D call TRBD1 (6 bases). This CDR3 is 19 amino acids long. Deletions cut 0 bases from V and 1 base from J, with 18 bases between. Germline V CDR1 and CDR2: MGHRA, YSYEKL. CDR3 in amino acids: CASSQDRGELGRNTGELFF. DNA for the CDR3: TGCGCCAGCAGCCAAGACAGGGGCGAATTAGGGCGGAACACCGGGGAGCTGTTTTTT.

The chain links TRBV7-2 to TRBJ1-2; 11 bases agree with TRBD1. V lost 5 bases and J lost 7; bases outside the gene matches: 6. CDR1 SGHTA and CDR2 FQGNSA come from the germline V gene. The CDR3 runs to 14 residues. The CDR3 region is CASSADRGPAGYTF. In DNA, the CDR3 is TGTGCCAGCAGCGCGGACAGGGGGCCGGCTGGCTACACCTTC.

The chain has TRBV5-1 and TRBJ2-1; 7 bases agree with TRBD1. V trimming: 4 bases; J trimming: 3 bases; junction bases outside the gene matches: 4. Per the germline V gene, CDR1 is SGHRS and CDR2 is YFSETQ. The length of the CDR3 is 14 residues. This CDR3 reads CASSLRQGYNEQFF. The CDR3 bases are TGCGCCAGCAGCCTACGACAGGGCTACAATGAGCAGTTCTTC.

This clone is a singleton in its sample. V and J are TRBV10-1 and TRBJ2-7; TRBD2 agrees at 8 bases. This CDR3 is built from 12 residues. Trimming at V came to 6 bases and at J to 5 bases, leaving 3 bases not matched to a gene. Germline assignment: CDR1 WNHNN and CDR2 SYGVQD (reference sequence). CDR3 DNA sequence: TGCGCCAGCAGGAAAGCGGGAGACGAGCAGTACTTC. This translates into CASRKAGDEQYF.

The chain has TRBV27 and TRBJ2-7, with D tentatively TRBD1 (6 bases). The CDR3 sequence is 15 residues long. V dropped 3 bases and J dropped 3 bases, with 15 bases sitting between them. Per germline, CDR1 MNHEY and CDR2 SMNVEV (reference sequence). CDR3 nucleotide sequence: TGTGCCAGCAGTTTCCGGGACATCGGGAACTACGAGCAGTACTTC. It encodes CASSFRDIGNYEQYF.

This clone was seen a handful of times. The genes are TRBV30 and TRBJ1-1, with TRBD1 matching over 8 bases. V gave up 4 bases and J gave up 1 base; unmatched junction bases: 8. Germline CDR1 and CDR2: GTSNPN and SVGIG (reference sequence). This CDR3 is built from 15 residues. The CDR3 DNA follows: TGTGCCTGGAATAGACGGGACAGGTGGAACACTGAAGCTTTCTTT. It translates to CAWNRRDRWNTEAFF.